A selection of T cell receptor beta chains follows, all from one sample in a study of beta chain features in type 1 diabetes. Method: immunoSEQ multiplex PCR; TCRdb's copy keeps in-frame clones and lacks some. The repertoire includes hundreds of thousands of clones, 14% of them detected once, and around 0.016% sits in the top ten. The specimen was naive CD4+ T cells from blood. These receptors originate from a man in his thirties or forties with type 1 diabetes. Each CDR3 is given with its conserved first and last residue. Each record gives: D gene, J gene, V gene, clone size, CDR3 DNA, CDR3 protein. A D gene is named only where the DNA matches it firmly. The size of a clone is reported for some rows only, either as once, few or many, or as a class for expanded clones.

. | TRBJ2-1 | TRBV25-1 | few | TGTGCCAGCAGTGTTCGGGTCAATGAGCAGTTCTTC | CASSVRVNEQFF
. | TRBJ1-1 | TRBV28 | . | TGTGCCAGCAGTTTATCAGGGGCCTTTGGTGCTTTCTTT | CASSLSGAFGAFF
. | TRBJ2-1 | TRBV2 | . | TGTGCCAGCCGGTCCCGTAACTCCTACAATGAGCAGTTCTTC | CASRSRNSYNEQFF
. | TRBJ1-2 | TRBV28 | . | TGTGCCAGCAGCGAAACAGCCCACAGGGCCGGCTATGGCTACACCTTC | CASSETAHRAGYGYTF
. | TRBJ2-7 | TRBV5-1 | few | TGCGCCAGCTCCCGAAATCGGACGGGGTACGGCGTGGTCGAGCAGTACTTC | CASSRNRTGYGVVEQYF
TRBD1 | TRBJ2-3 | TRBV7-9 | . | TGTGCCAGCAGACACGACAGGGGCACAGATACGCAGTATTTT | CASRHDRGTDTQYF
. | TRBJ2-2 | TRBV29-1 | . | TGCAGCGTTGTCAGGGGAATGAACACCGGGGAGCTGTTTTTT | CSVVRGMNTGELFF
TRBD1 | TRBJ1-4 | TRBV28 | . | TGTGCCAGCAGAAGGGACAGCCTTAATGAAAAACTGTTTTTT | CASRRDSLNEKLFF
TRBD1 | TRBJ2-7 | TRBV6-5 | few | TGTGCCAGCAGTCCCGGGACAGGGAAACACGAGCAGTACTTC | CASSPGTGKHEQYF
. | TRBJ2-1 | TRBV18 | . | TGTGCCAGCTCACCCACTACCTACAATGAGCAGTTCTTC | CASSPTTYNEQFF
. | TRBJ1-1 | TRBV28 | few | TGTGCCAGCAGCCCCGGGGGGCAGATGAACACTGAAGCTTTCTTT | CASSPGGQMNTEAFF
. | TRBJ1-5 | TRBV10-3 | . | TGTGCCATCAAGGGGGTCAATCAGCCCCAGCATTTT | CAIKGVNQPQHF
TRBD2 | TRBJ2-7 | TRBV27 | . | TGTGCCAGCAGTGTGACTAGCGGGAGGACCGGGTTTTACGAGCAGTACTTC | CASSVTSGRTGFYEQYF
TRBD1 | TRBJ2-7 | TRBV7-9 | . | TGTGCCAGCAGCGGGAACATCCGGGACAGGGGGCAGGAGCAGTACTTC | CASSGNIRDRGQEQYF
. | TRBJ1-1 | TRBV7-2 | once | TGTGCCAGCAGCTTAGTACAAAGCGGAACTGAAGCTTTCTTT | CASSLVQSGTEAFF
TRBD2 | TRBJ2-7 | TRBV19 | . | TGTGCCAGTAGTATAGCTAGCGGGCTTTACGAGCAGTACTTC | CASSIASGLYEQYF
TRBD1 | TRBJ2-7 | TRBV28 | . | TGTGCCAGCAGTTCCCCCGGGACAGGGAACGAGCAGTACTTC | CASSSPGTGNEQYF
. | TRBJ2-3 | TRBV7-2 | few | TGTGCCAGCAGCTTTAGCGCCGGGAGAACAGATACGCAGTATTTT | CASSFSAGRTDTQYF
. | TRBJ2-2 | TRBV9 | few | TGTGCCAGCAGCGTAGCTATGACAGCCGGGGAGCTGTTTTTT | CASSVAMTAGELFF
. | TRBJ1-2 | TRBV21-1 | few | TGTGCCAGCAGCACTGACAGGGGGCAAGGCTACACCTTC | CASSTDRGQGYTF
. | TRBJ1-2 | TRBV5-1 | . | TGCGCCAGCAGCAGCGAGGGTAGCTATGGCTACACCTTC | CASSSEGSYGYTF
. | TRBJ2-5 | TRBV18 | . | TGTGCCAGCTCACAGTCAAGGACTCACCAAGAGACCCAGTACTTC | CASSQSRTHQETQYF
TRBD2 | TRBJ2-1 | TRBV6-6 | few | TGTGCCAGCATGGGGCTAGCGGGAGCTGAGCAGTTCTTC | CASMGLAGAEQFF
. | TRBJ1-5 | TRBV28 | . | TGTGCCAGCAGTTCACTCGACAGGCCAGAACAGCCCCAGCATTTT | CASSSLDRPEQPQHF
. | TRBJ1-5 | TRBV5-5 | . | TGTGCCAGCAGCCAAACTTTTACAGGGAATAGCAATCAGCCCCAGCATTTT | CASSQTFTGNSNQPQHF
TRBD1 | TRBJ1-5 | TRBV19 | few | TGTGCCAGTAGTATCTCGGACAGGGCCTTTTTGGGCAATCAGCCCCAGCATTTT | CASSISDRAFLGNQPQHF
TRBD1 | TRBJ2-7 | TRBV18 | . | TGTGCCAGCTCACCAAGCACAGGACAGGGATACGAGCAGTACTTC | CASSPSTGQGYEQYF
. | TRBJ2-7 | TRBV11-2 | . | TGTGCCAGCAGCCCGGCCGGGTACGAGCAGTACTTC | CASSPAGYEQYF
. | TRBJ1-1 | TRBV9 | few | TGTGCCAGCAGCCTCCGGGATTACATGAACACTGAAGCTTTCTTT | CASSLRDYMNTEAFF
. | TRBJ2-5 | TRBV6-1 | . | TGTGCCAGCAGTGAACAGGGCACGGAGACCCAGTACTTC | CASSEQGTETQYF
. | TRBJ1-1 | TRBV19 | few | TGTGCCAGTAGTATAGCCGGGAGGTCCACTGAAGCTTTCTTT | CASSIAGRSTEAFF
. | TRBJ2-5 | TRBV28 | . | TGTGCCAGCAGCGGAACCGGGACATCAAAAGAGACCCAGTACTTC | CASSGTGTSKETQYF
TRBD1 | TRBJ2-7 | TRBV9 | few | TGTGCCAGCAGCGTAGAGGGACAGGGGCCCCACGAGCAGTACTTC | CASSVEGQGPHEQYF
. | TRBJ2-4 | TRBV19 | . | TGTGCCAGTAGTAAAGCGGTAGCCAAAAACATTCAGTACTTC | CASSKAVAKNIQYF
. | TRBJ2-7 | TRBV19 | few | TGTGCCAGTAGTAGGTCGGGTGACGAGCAGTACTTC | CASSRSGDEQYF
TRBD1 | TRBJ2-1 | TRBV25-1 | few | TGTGCCAGCCCATCCGGGGACAGGGTCGATGAGCAGTTCTTC | CASPSGDRVDEQFF
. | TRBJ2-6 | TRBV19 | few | TGTGCCACGGGGTGGTCTGGGGCCAACGTCCTGACTTTC | CATGWSGANVLTF
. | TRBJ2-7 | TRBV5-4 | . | TGTGCCAGCAGCTTGCGAGGAGCAACTAGGAGCTCCTACGAGCAGTACTTC | CASSLRGATRSSYEQYF
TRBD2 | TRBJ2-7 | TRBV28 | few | TGTGCCAGCGGCAGGACTAGCGGGAGAGGTGAGCAGTACTTC | CASGRTSGRGEQYF
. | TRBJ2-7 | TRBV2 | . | TGTGCCAGCAGTGGTGGGGGGTGGTACGAGCAGTACTTC | CASSGGGWYEQYF
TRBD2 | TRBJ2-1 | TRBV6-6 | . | TGTGCCAGCAGTTTAGGCGGGAGTATCTACAATGAGCAGTTCTTC | CASSLGGSIYNEQFF
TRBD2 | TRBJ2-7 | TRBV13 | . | TGTGCCAGCAGCTTATTGTATGGCGGGAGGGCCTCGTCCTACGAGCAGTACTTC | CASSLLYGGRASSYEQYF
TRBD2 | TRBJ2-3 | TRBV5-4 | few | TGTGCCAGCACGCGGGAGGGCACAGATACGCAGTATTTT | CASTREGTDTQYF
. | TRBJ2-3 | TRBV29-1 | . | TGCAGCGTTGAAGGGGCCATCGTGGGCACAGATACGCAGTATTTT | CSVEGAIVGTDTQYF
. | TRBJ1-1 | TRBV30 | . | TGTGCCTGGAGGACATGGATTGTTCGGGGCACTGAAGCTTTCTTT | CAWRTWIVRGTEAFF
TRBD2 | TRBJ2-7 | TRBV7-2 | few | TGTGCCAGCAGACCTAGCGGGAGGTCTTCGGGCGAGCAGTACTTC | CASRPSGRSSGEQYF
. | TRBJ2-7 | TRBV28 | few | TGTGCCAGCAGCCTGAGCTCCTACGAGCAGTACTTC | CASSLSSYEQYF
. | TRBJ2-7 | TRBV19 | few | TGTGCCAGTAGTATTGTCATCGGGGATTACGAGCAGTACTTC | CASSIVIGDYEQYF
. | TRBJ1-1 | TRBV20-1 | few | TGCAGTGCAATACAGGCGCCCGTGGCTTTCTTT | CSAIQAPVAFF
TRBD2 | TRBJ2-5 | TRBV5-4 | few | TGTGCCAGCAGCTACTCTCTAGCGGGAGAGAGAGAGACCCAGTACTTC | CASSYSLAGERETQYF